This passage covers 32 T cell receptor beta chains from one sample sequenced in a study of blood T cell repertoires in COVID-19. Method: immunoSEQ multiplex PCR; TCRdb's copy keeps in-frame clones and lacks some. The table includes 350,000 to 450,000 clones, roughly nine tenths detected once. Material for sequencing was PBMCs or T cells enriched from blood (not recorded which). These receptors originate from a man younger than 45 who had recovered from COVID-19.

CDR3 in amino acids: CASTAAWDSEYEQYF. CDR3 coding DNA: TGTGCCAGCACCGCAGCTTGGGACTCCGAATACGAGCAGTACTTC. The chain couples TRBV28 to TRBJ2-7; TRBD2 might be the D (6 bases). This CDR3 contains 15 residues. In germline, CDR1 is MDHEN, CDR2 SYDVKM. V lost 7 bases and J 4 bases, leaving 20 bases between the germline ends.

This rearrangement joins TRBV29-1 to TRBJ2-3; TRBD2 aligns across 13 bases. Looked up from germline, CDR1 is SQVTM and CDR2 is ANQGSEA. Trimming at V came to 3 bases and at J to 4 bases, leaving 10 bases not matched to a gene. The CDR3 has 17 residues. In nucleotides, the CDR3 is TGCAGCGTTGACGGACTAGCGGGAGCGGATGTCGCAGATACGCAGTATTTT. It yields the protein CSVDGLAGADVADTQYF.

The chain employs TRBV19 and TRBJ1-2; D is possibly TRBD1 (6 bases). V lost 6 bases and J lost 4, with 12 bases in between. The CDR3 totals 13 residues. Per germline, CDR1 LNHDA and CDR2 SQIVND (reference sequence). The CDR3 loop reads CASSQQGLYGYTF. The CDR3 DNA is TGTGCCAGTAGCCAACAGGGCCTCTATGGCTACACCTTC. The whole variable domain, filled in from reference TRBV19 and TRBJ1-2, reads DGGITQSPKYLFRKEGQNVTLSCEQNLNHDAMYWYRQDPGQGLRLIYYSQIVNDFQKGDIAEGYSVSREKKESFPLTVTSAQKNPTAFYLCASSQQGLYGYTFGSGTRLTVV.

The rearrangement links TRBV28 to TRBJ2-1, with 9 positions matching TRBD2. Germline trimming cut 6 bases from V and 7 bases from J; bases unmatched to any gene: 13. The CDR3 spans 16 residues. Germline values: CDR1 MDHEN, CDR2 SYDVKM. CDR3 region: CASRPQPGLAPNEQFF. CDR3 coding DNA: TGTGCCAGCAGACCTCAACCGGGACTAGCACCGAATGAGCAGTTCTTC.

This chain uses TRBV3-1 (or the pseudogene TRBV3-2) with TRBJ2-1; 12 bases are shared with TRBD2. This CDR3 contains 18 residues. The J segment lost 4 bases and the V segment lost 1 base, leaving 8 bases of the junction unmatched. Germline lookup yields CDR1 LGHDT and CDR2 YNNKEL (reference sequence). CDR3 sequence: CASSQGLAGAVEYNEQFF. The CDR3 DNA follows: TGTGCCAGCAGCCAAGGACTAGCGGGAGCGGTGGAATACAATGAGCAGTTCTTC.

This clone has just a few counts. This chain's CDR3 is CASSSDRGAPRNTEAFF. CDR3 sequence (DNA): TGTGCCAGCAGCTCAGACAGGGGCGCCCCCCGAAACACTGAAGCTTTCTTT. V gene TRBV4-2 combines with J gene TRBJ1-1; 8 bases agree with TRBD1. Germline CDR1 LGHNA, CDR2 YNFKEQ. With 5 bases clipped from V and 2 bases from J, the junction kept 13 bases outside the gene matches. This CDR3 has 17 amino acids.

The chain carries TRBV18 and TRBJ2-7; 10 bases are shared with TRBD1. The germline V gene encodes CDR1 KGHSH and CDR2 LQKENI. J gave up 6 bases and V 3 bases, and 8 bases lay outside the gene matches. The CDR3 is 15 amino acids. The CDR3 DNA is TGTGCCAGCTCACCGAGGACAGGGGGTCCCCGCGAGCAGTACTTC. Its translation: CASSPRTGGPREQYF.

The chain links TRBV4-1 to TRBJ2-1, with 10 bases fitting TRBD2. The CDR3 runs 16 residues. Germline CDR1 and CDR2: MGHRA and YSYEKL. V shed 4 bases, J shed 8 bases, and the junction held 11 bases outside the gene matches. DNA for the CDR3: TGCGCCAGCAGCCTTCGAGGGCTAGCGGGAGTCGATGAGCAGTTCTTC. It translates to CASSLRGLAGVDEQFF.

The chain has TRBV15 and TRBJ1-5; 7 bases align to TRBD1. Trimming at V came to 0 bases and at J to 7 bases, leaving 9 bases not matched to a gene. This CDR3 is 16 amino acids long. Germline assignment: CDR1 LNHNV and CDR2 YYDKDF (reference sequence). CDR3 region: CATSRDGAGGRQPQHF. The CDR3 bases are TGTGCCACCAGCAGAGATGGGGCAGGGGGTCGGCAGCCCCAGCATTTT.

The chain has TRBV18 and TRBJ1-1; weak D call: TRBD1 (6 bases). The CDR3 is 14 residues long. V was cut by 4 bases and J by 7 bases, with 16 bases left in between. CDR1 is KGHSH and CDR2 is LQKENI in the germline V gene. CDR3 nucleotides: TGTGCCAGCTCACGCCAGGGGCGCTACCTTGAAGCTTTCTTT. It specifies CASSRQGRYLEAFF.

The rearrangement uses TRBV6-1 and TRBJ2-4; D might be TRBD2 (5 bases). Looked up from germline, CDR1 is MNHNS and CDR2 is SASEGT. V was clipped by 0 bases and J by 2 bases, with 14 bases between them. There are 17 residues in the CDR3. CDR3 coding DNA: TGTGCCAGCAGTGAAGCGAGGGAGTTCGGGTCCAAAAACATTCAGTACTTC. Translation: CASSEAREFGSKNIQYF.

The chain uses TRBV4-1 and TRBJ2-1, with 7 bases aligning to TRBD1. The trim removed 4 bases at V and 1 base at J, leaving 7 bases unmatched. Germline lookup yields CDR1 MGHRA and CDR2 YSYEKL. CDR3 length equals 16 residues. In nucleotides, the CDR3 is TGCGCCAGCAGCCTTCCCGGGACAGTATCCTACAATGAGCAGTTCTTC. It translates to CASSLPGTVSYNEQFF.

This clone was detected only a few times. The gene calls are TRBV18 and TRBJ2-2; 10 nucleotides line up with TRBD1. With 0 bases clipped from V and 5 bases from J, the junction kept 6 bases outside the gene matches. This CDR3 region has 17 residues. The V gene's germline CDR1 is KGHSH and CDR2 LQKENI. In DNA, the CDR3 is TGTGCCAGCTCACCACCCGGGACAGGGGCTGGGACCGGGGAGCTGTTTTTT. This codes for CASSPPGTGAGTGELFF.

This rearrangement joins TRBV29-1 to TRBJ2-2; D unclear. Per germline, CDR1 SQVTM and CDR2 ANQGSEA. V lost 0 bases and J 1 base, leaving 9 bases between the germline ends. The CDR3 sequence is 15 residues long. The CDR3 nucleotides are TGCAGCGTTGAAGATTGGCAGGAGAACACCGGGGAGCTGTTTTTT. Protein product: CSVEDWQENTGELFF.

The chain joins TRBV29-1 to TRBJ2-7; a weak D match, TRBD1 (5 bases). The CDR3 is 19 residues long. Trimming removed 4 bases from V and 0 bases from J, with 28 bases in between. CDR1 is SQVTM, CDR2 ANQGSEA, per germline. CDR3: CSVARPRLTQDLDSYEQYF. CDR3 sequence (DNA): TGCAGCGTTGCCCGACCCCGCCTTACACAGGACCTAGACTCCTACGAGCAGTACTTC.

V and J are TRBV7-9 and TRBJ2-1; D perhaps matches TRBD1 (9 bases). Germline V gene lookup returns CDR1 SEHNR and CDR2 FQNEAQ (reference sequence). The CDR3 consists of 17 residues. The V and J ends lost 4 bases and 7 bases respectively, with 23 bases between them. This chain's CDR3 is CASSSGGGTGMRNEQFF. CDR3 in DNA: TGTGCCAGCAGCTCCGGCGGGGGGACAGGGATGCGAAATGAGCAGTTCTTC.

The chain is built from TRBV27 and TRBJ2-7; tentative D call: TRBD1 (6 bases). With 2 bases removed from V and 3 bases from J, the gap between germline ends came to 8 bases. There are 13 residues in the CDR3. Germline values: CDR1 MNHEY, CDR2 SMNVEV (reference sequence). The CDR3 loop reads CASSLKDSYEQYF. For the CDR3, the DNA is TGTGCCAGCAGTTTAAAGGACAGCTACGAGCAGTACTTC.

This clone has only one observation. The chain joins TRBV5-1 to TRBJ2-5, with a tentative D call TRBD1 (6 bases). CDR1 is SGHRS and CDR2 is YFSETQ in the germline V gene. The V and J ends lost 4 bases and 6 bases respectively, with 16 bases between them. This CDR3 has 14 residues. The CDR3 region has the DNA TGCGCCAGCAGCGCAGGACAGTTGTCGAAGACCCAGTACTTC. As protein: CASSAGQLSKTQYF.

The V and J genes are TRBV18 and TRBJ1-4, with 9 bases that match TRBD1. The CDR3 contains 16 residues. Germline V gene sequence: CDR1 KGHSH, CDR2 LQKENI. V was pared by 4 bases and J by 8 bases, with 11 bases of the junction left unmatched. CDR3 loop: CASSRNSRDREEKLFF. In nucleotides, the CDR3 is TGTGCCAGCTCACGTAATTCCCGGGACAGGGAGGAAAAACTGTTTTTT.

V usage is TRBV10-3 and J usage is TRBJ2-7; 13 positions agree with TRBD2. Trimming at V came to 5 bases and at J to 3 bases, leaving 10 bases not matched to a gene. This CDR3 has 17 residues. From germline, CDR1 is ENHRY and CDR2 SYGVKD. The DNA of the CDR3 is TGTGCCATCAGTACCGGGACTAGCGGGACGACGGTCTACGAGCAGTACTTC. Amino acid sequence: CAISTGTSGTTVYEQYF.

The rearrangement links TRBV29-1 to TRBJ1-1; D gene uncertain. The CDR3 consists of 13 residues. Looked up from germline, CDR1 is SQVTM and CDR2 is ANQGSEA. V shed 3 bases and J shed 0 bases, with 8 bases lying between them. This CDR3 is CSVELSMNTEAFF. The CDR3, as DNA: TGCAGCGTTGAGCTGTCTATGAACACTGAAGCTTTCTTT.

The chain couples TRBV30 to TRBJ1-5, with D possibly matching TRBD1 (6 bases). Trimming took 4 bases from V and 4 from J, leaving 14 bases between them. The CDR3 has 14 amino acids. Germline V gene sequence: CDR1 GTSNPN, CDR2 SVGIG (reference sequence). For the CDR3, the DNA is TGTGCCTGGACGAGTACAGGGTTGAATCAGCCCCAGCATTTT. This encodes CAWTSTGLNQPQHF.

This sequence joins TRBV27 and TRBJ1-5; TRBD1 matches at 8 bases. The CDR3 is 15 amino acids. CDR1 and CDR2 from the germline V gene are MNHEY and SMNVEV (reference sequence). Germline trimming cut 3 bases from V and 4 bases from J; bases unmatched to any gene: 5. The CDR3: CASSLTGVGNQPQHF. The CDR3 DNA follows: TGTGCCAGCAGTTTGACAGGGGTGGGTAATCAGCCCCAGCATTTT.

This chain connects TRBV27 to TRBJ2-7, with D maybe TRBD1 (6 bases). CDR1 is MNHEY and CDR2 is SMNVEV in the germline V gene (reference sequence). This CDR3 is built from 14 residues. The V gene lost 5 bases and the J gene lost 2 bases, with 13 bases spanning the gap. The CDR3 loop is CASSVAGAAYEQYF. CDR3 coding DNA: TGTGCCAGCAGTGTTGCAGGGGCCGCCTACGAGCAGTACTTC.

The J gene is TRBJ2-4, the V gene TRBV3-1 (or the pseudogene TRBV3-2); 7 nucleotides align to TRBD2. V dropped 4 bases and J dropped 6; count of bases not matched to a gene: 15. This CDR3 comprises 17 residues. The germline CDR1 and CDR2 sequences are LGHDT and YNNKEL (reference sequence). The CDR3 DNA reads TGTGCCAGCAGCCGGTCGGAAACTAGCGCCTATGGAAACATTCAGTACTTC. Translated, it gives CASSRSETSAYGNIQYF.

This clone was seen just once. The chain links TRBV30 to TRBJ1-1, with TRBD1 matching over 8 bases. The CDR3 runs 13 residues. The V gene's germline CDR1 is GTSNPN and CDR2 SVGIG (reference sequence). V was pared by 5 bases and J by 4 bases, with 6 bases of the junction left unmatched. The chain's CDR3 is CAWEGQGGTEAFF. The CDR3 DNA reads as TGTGCCTGGGAAGGACAGGGCGGCACTGAAGCTTTCTTT.

This clone was seen a single time. The CDR3 protein is CASTGNYNSPLHF. CDR3 nucleotides: TGTGCCTCGACGGGAAATTATAATTCACCCCTCCACTTT. The chain combines TRBV28 with TRBJ1-6; D is unresolved. V lost 11 bases and J lost 4, with 12 bases in between. CDR1 and CDR2 (germline): MDHEN, SYDVKM. The CDR3 is made up of 13 amino acids.

The count of this clone is one. The chain uses TRBV11-2 and TRBJ2-1, with D tentatively TRBD1 (6 bases). V lost 5 bases and J 5 bases, leaving 19 bases between the germline ends. Looked up from germline, CDR1 is SGHAT and CDR2 is FQNNGV. The CDR3 consists of 16 residues. CDR3 sequence: CASSGRDTRGHNEQFF. In DNA form, the CDR3 reads TGTGCCAGCAGCGGAAGGGACACCCGAGGGCACAATGAGCAGTTCTTC.

The chain joins TRBV6-5 to TRBJ2-7; 7 bases are shared with TRBD2. CDR1 is MNHEY and CDR2 is SVGAGI in the germline V gene. CDR3 length: 16 amino acids. Germline trimming cut 4 bases from V and 3 bases from J; bases unmatched to any gene: 12. CDR3 in DNA: TGTGCCAGCAGTTTCACCGGCGGGAGAGCTGACTACGAGCAGTACTTC. Its translation: CASSFTGGRADYEQYF.

The rearrangement links TRBV5-1 to TRBJ1-5; 7 bases agree with TRBD1. With 2 bases clipped from V and 0 bases from J, the junction kept 2 bases outside the gene matches. CDR1 is SGHRS, CDR2 YFSETQ, per germline. The CDR3 contains 15 residues. As DNA, the CDR3 is TGCGCCAGCAGCTTCACAGGGGATAGCAATCAGCCCCAGCATTTT. Its protein is CASSFTGDSNQPQHF.

This chain uses TRBV5-1 with TRBJ2-7, with 7 positions matching TRBD1. The V and J ends lost 6 bases and 3 bases, in that order; junction bases with no gene match: 9. This CDR3 has 14 amino acids. The V gene's germline CDR1 is SGHRS and CDR2 YFSETQ. CDR3 DNA: TGCGCCAGCACCTTCCGGGACAGAAACTACGAGCAGTACTTC. Translated: CASTFRDRNYEQYF. Using reference TRBV5-1 and TRBJ2-7 for the parts outside the CDR3, the full variable domain is KAGVTQTPRYLIKTRGQQVTLSCSPISGHRSVSWYQQTPGQGLQFLFEYFSETQRNKGNFPGRFSGRQFSNSRSEMNVSTLELGDSALYLCASTFRDRNYEQYFGPGTRLTVT.

This clone was counted a single time. This chain joins TRBV7-6 and TRBJ2-2, with 9 bases matching TRBD2. The length of the CDR3 is 16 residues. CDR1 and CDR2 (germline): SGHVS, FNYEAQ. The J segment lost 7 bases and the V segment lost 1 base, leaving 7 bases of the junction unmatched. The CDR3 DNA reads TGTGCCAGCAGCTTAGATGCGGGACTAGCTGGCGGGGAGCTGTTTTTT. Its translation: CASSLDAGLAGGELFF. Complete variable domain (other parts from reference TRBV7-6 and TRBJ2-2): GAGVSQSPRYKVTKRGQDVALRCDPISGHVSLYWYRQALGQGPEFLTYFNYEAQQDKSGLPNDRFSAERPEGSISTLTIQRTEQRDSAMYRCASSLDAGLAGGELFFGEGSRLTVL.